The rows below give T cell receptor beta chains drawn from one sample of a study of blood T cell repertoires in COVID-19. Clones were read by immunoSEQ multiplex PCR, and TCRdb kept only the in-frame ones, dropping some. The repertoire has 90,000 to 110,000 clones, more than 80% of them found once; the top ten carry approximately 9%. The specimen was peripheral blood. These receptors came from a woman between 70 and 85 years old with acute or convalescent COVID-19. Each CDR3 is given with its conserved first and last residue. The D gene is left open where the match is weak. Expanded clones are given a class, and other clones once, few, many or no size at all.

clone_size,j_call,d_call,v_call,cdr3_aa,cdr3_nt
once,TRBJ2-7,NA,TRBV6-5,CASSYGTGFQIYEQYF,TGTGCCAGCAGTTACGGAACAGGGTTCCAAATCTACGAGCAGTACTTC
NA,TRBJ2-7,NA,TRBV30,CAWTSTGNEQYF,TGTGCCTGGACTTCAACAGGGAACGAGCAGTACTTC
NA,TRBJ2-3,TRBD1,TRBV19,CASSTRQGSDTQYF,TGTGCCAGTAGTACGAGACAGGGTTCGGATACGCAGTATTTT
NA,TRBJ2-3,TRBD1,TRBV6-2/TRBV6-3,CASSGQGFTDTQYF,TGTGCCAGCAGTGGACAGGGGTTCACAGATACGCAGTATTTT
NA,TRBJ1-5,NA,TRBV7-2,CASSPAGQPQHF,TGTGCCAGCAGTCCAGCGGGTCAGCCCCAGCATTTT
NA,TRBJ1-2,TRBD1,TRBV6-2/TRBV6-3,CASSYPTGRGYTF,TGTGCCAGCAGTTACCCGACAGGGCGTGGCTACACCTTC
NA,TRBJ1-1,NA,TRBV6-2/TRBV6-3,CASSSGEVTEAFF,TGTGCCAGCAGCTCTGGGGAGGTGACTGAAGCTTTCTTT
NA,TRBJ2-2,TRBD2,TRBV4-3,CASSQVGLAGEAGELFF,TGCGCCAGCAGCCAAGTCGGACTAGCGGGAGAGGCCGGGGAGCTGTTTTTT
once,TRBJ2-5,NA,TRBV5-1,CASSLVTWESQETQYF,TGCGCCAGCAGCTTGGTTACCTGGGAGAGCCAAGAGACCCAGTACTTC
NA,TRBJ1-1,NA,TRBV7-8,CASSLVENTEAFF,TGTGCCAGCAGCTTAGTAGAGAACACTGAAGCTTTCTTT
NA,TRBJ2-1,TRBD1,TRBV9,CASSGQGNEQFF,TGTGCCAGCAGCGGACAGGGTAATGAGCAGTTCTTC
NA,TRBJ1-3,TRBD1,TRBV19,CASNDRGPDGNTIYF,TGTGCCAGTAACGACAGGGGGCCGGATGGAAACACCATATATTTT
NA,TRBJ1-2,TRBD1,TRBV30,CAWNDQGADYGYTF,TGTGCCTGGAATGACCAGGGGGCCGACTATGGCTACACCTTC
NA,TRBJ1-3,TRBD1,TRBV6-5,CASGQGRVDTIYF,TGTGCCAGCGGACAGGGTCGGGTGGACACCATATATTTT
NA,TRBJ2-1,TRBD1,TRBV2,CASSTPGQGTSSYNEQFF,TGTGCCAGCAGTACCCCGGGACAGGGGACAAGCTCCTACAATGAGCAGTTCTTC
NA,TRBJ2-5,TRBD2,TRBV4-1,CASSRVLAGEGGETQYF,TGCGCCAGCAGCCGCGTACTAGCGGGGGAGGGAGGAGAGACCCAGTACTTC
once,TRBJ2-7,TRBD2,TRBV14,CASSQGLAGTYEQYF,TGTGCCAGCAGCCAAGGACTAGCGGGGACATACGAGCAGTACTTC
NA,TRBJ1-2,NA,TRBV9,CASSATGGFNGYTF,TGTGCCAGCAGCGCCACCGGGGGTTTCAATGGCTACACCTTC
NA,TRBJ2-1,NA,TRBV30,CAWSRGSEGSEQFF,TGTGCCTGGAGTCGCGGGTCTGAGGGCAGTGAGCAGTTCTTC
NA,TRBJ1-3,TRBD1,TRBV10-3,CAISGTGGSGNTIYF,TGTGCCATCAGCGGGACAGGGGGCTCTGGAAACACCATATATTTT
NA,TRBJ2-3,NA,TRBV5-1,CASSFKGASTDTQYF,TGCGCCAGCAGCTTCAAAGGGGCCAGCACAGATACGCAGTATTTT
NA,TRBJ1-1,NA,TRBV1,CTSNRGLGTEAFF,TGCACCAGCAACAGGGGGCTCGGCACTGAAGCTTTCTTT
NA,TRBJ1-3,TRBD1,TRBV6-5,CASIGQDGNTIYF,TGTGCCAGCATCGGACAGGACGGAAACACCATATATTTT